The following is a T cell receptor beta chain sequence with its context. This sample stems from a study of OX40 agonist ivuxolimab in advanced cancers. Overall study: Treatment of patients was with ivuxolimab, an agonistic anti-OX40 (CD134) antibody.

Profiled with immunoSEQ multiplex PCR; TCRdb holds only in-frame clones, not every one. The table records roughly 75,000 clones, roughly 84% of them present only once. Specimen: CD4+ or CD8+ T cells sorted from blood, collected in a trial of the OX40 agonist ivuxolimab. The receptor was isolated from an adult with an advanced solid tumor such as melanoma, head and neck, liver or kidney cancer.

The DNA for the CDR3 is TGTGCCAGCAGCGGTGGGGCCCGGGAGACCCAGTACTTC. Protein sequence: CASSGGARETQYF. V usage is TRBV5-5 and J usage is TRBJ2-5; tentative D call: TRBD1 (5 bases). The CDR3 is 13 residues long. V lost 4 bases and J lost 5, with 12 bases in between. Germline V gene lookup returns CDR1 SGHKS and CDR2 YYEKEE (reference sequence).